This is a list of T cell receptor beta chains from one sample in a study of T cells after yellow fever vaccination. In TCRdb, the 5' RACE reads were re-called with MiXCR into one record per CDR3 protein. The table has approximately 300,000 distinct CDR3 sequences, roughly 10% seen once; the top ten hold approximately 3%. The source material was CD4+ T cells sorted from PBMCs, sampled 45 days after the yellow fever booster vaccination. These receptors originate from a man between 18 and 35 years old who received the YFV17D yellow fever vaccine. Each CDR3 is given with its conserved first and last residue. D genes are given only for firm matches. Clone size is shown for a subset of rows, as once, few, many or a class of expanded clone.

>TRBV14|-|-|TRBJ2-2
TGTGCCAGCAGCCCGATTGGGCTTTACACCGGGGAGCTGTTTTTT
CASSPIGLYTGELFF
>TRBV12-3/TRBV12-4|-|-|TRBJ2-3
TGTGCCAGCAGTAAGGCAGATACGCAGTATTTT
CASSKADTQYF
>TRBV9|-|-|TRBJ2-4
TGTGCCAGCAGCGGGTCAAACATTCAGTACTTC
CASSGSNIQYF
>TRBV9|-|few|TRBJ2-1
TGTGCCAGCAGCGTCGCCGGGACCACTGAGCAGTTCTTC
CASSVAGTTEQFF
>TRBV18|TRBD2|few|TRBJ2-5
TGTGCCAGCTCACCAGCTTTCGGGGAGGGAGAGACCCAGTACTTC
CASSPAFGEGETQYF
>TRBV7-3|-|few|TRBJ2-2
TGTGCCAGCAGCCCGGGGGGCGTCGGGGAGCTGTTTTTT
CASSPGGVGELFF
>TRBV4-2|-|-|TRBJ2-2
TGTGCCAGCAGCCAAGGGAGGCCAATAGGCACCGGGGAGCTGTTTTTT
CASSQGRPIGTGELFF
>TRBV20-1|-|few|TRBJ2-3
TGCAGTGCCCAGAGGGGGGATAGCACAGATACGCAGTATTTT
CSAQRGDSTDTQYF
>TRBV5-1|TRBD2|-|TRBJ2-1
TGCGCCAGCAGCCGCGGACTAGCGGACTACAATGAGCAGTTCTTC
CASSRGLADYNEQFF
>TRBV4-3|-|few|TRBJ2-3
TGCGCCAGCAGCCCCCAGGGAGAGTCGGTCGATACGCAGTATTTT
CASSPQGESVDTQYF
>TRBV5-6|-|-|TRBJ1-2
TGTGCCAGCAGCCCGGGACATATCGGCTACACCTTC
CASSPGHIGYTF
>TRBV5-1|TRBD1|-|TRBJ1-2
TGCGCCAGCAGCTTGGCCGGGACAGGGCAAGGCTACACCTTC
CASSLAGTGQGYTF
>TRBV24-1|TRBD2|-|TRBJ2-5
TGTGCCACCAGTGAGCCGGGGGGGCCAGAGACCCAGTACTTC
CATSEPGGPETQYF
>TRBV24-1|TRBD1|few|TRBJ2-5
TGTGCCACCAGTGATTTGAAGGGACAGGGGTGGGAGACCCAGTACTTC
CATSDLKGQGWETQYF
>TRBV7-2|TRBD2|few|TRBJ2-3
TGTGCCAGCAGCTTACAACGGGGGGGCACAGATACGCAGTATTTT
CASSLQRGGTDTQYF
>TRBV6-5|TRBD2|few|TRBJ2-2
TGTGCCAGCAGTTACTCTGTGAATAGCGGGGTCCGGGAGCTGTTTTTT
CASSYSVNSGVRELFF
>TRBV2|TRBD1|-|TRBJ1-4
TGTGCCAGCAGTGCTCACCCGGGACAGGGGACAACTAATGAAAAACTGTTTTTT
CASSAHPGQGTTNEKLFF
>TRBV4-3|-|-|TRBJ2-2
TGCGCCAGCAGCCATAGGGAAAACACCGGGGAGCTGTTTTTT
CASSHRENTGELFF
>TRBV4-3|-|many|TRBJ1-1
TGCGCCAGCAGCCAAGACAGGAAAGGGCCTGAAGCTTTCTTT
CASSQDRKGPEAFF
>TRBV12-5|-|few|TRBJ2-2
TGTGCTAGTGGTTTGGTTCTCGGGGATCGCACCGGGGAGCTGTTTTTT
CASGLVLGDRTGELFF
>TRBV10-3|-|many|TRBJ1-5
TGTGCCAACCGACGGGACAGCAATCAGCCCCAGCATTTT
CANRRDSNQPQHF
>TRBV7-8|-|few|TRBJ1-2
TGTGCCAGCCAGTCGTATGGGCGCCCGGGGGGCTACACCTTC
CASQSYGRPGGYTF
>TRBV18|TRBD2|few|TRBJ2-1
TGTGCCAGCTCACCACCGCTAGCGGGGGTGGGTGAGCAGTTCTTC
CASSPPLAGVGEQFF
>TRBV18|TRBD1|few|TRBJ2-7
TGTGCCAGCTCACTAGAACAAGGGACAGGCATCTACGAGCAGTACTTC
CASSLEQGTGIYEQYF
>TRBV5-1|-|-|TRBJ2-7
TGCGCCAGCAGCTTGGCAGGGTTAACCGAGCAGTACTTC
CASSLAGLTEQYF
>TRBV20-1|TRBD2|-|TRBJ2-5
TGCAGTGCTAGGGACCTAGCGGGGGGGCCCGGTGAGACCCAGTACTTC
CSARDLAGGPGETQYF
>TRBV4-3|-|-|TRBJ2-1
TGCGCCAGCAGCCCCCAAATCGTCAATGAGCAGTTCTTC
CASSPQIVNEQFF
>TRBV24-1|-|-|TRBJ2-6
TGTGCCACCAGTGATTCGGGAGCCCTCGCCAACGTCCTGACTTTC
CATSDSGALANVLTF
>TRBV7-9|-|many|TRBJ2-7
TGTGCCAGCAGCTGGGAGGCCGGGCGGGAGCAGTACTTC
CASSWEAGREQYF
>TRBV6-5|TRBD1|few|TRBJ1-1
TGTGCCAGCATGGGGGGGACAGGGTTCAGTGAAGCTTTCTTT
CASMGGTGFSEAFF
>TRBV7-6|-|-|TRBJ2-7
TGTGCCAGCAGCTATCGGGAAGAAGAGCAGTACTTC
CASSYREEEQYF
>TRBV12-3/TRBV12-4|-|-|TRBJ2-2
TGTGCCAGCAGGCCAGGGGATACTCTTGGCGGGGAGCTGTTTTTT
CASRPGDTLGGELFF
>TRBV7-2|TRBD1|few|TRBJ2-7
TGTGCCAGCAGCCGGACAGGGCTGAACGAGCAGTACTTC
CASSRTGLNEQYF
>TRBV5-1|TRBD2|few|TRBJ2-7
TGCGCCAGCAGCCCCTCCGGGAGGGCCATATACTACGAGCAGTACTTC
CASSPSGRAIYYEQYF
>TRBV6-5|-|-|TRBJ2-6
TGTGCCGCCTCCTTGACCCGGGCTGGGGCCAACGTCCTGACTTTC
CAASLTRAGANVLTF
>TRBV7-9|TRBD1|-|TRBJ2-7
TGTGCCAGCAGCCCTAAAAGGACAGGGACCTCCTACGAGCAGTACTTC
CASSPKRTGTSYEQYF
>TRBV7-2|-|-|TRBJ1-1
TGTGCCAGCAGCTCTGGATTGGTCACTGAAGCTTTCTTT
CASSSGLVTEAFF
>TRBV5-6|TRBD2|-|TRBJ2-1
TGTGCCAGCAGCTTGGCGTCTAGCGGGGGGGCATTGCAGTTCTTC
CASSLASSGGALQFF
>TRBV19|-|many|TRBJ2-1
TGTGCCAGTAGTTCGACGAGATCCTACAATGAGCAGTTCTTC
CASSSTRSYNEQFF
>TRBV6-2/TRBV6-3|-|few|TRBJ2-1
TGTGCCAGCAGTTACCCGTACAATGAGCAGTTCTTC
CASSYPYNEQFF
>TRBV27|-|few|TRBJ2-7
TGTGCCAGCAGTTGGCGGGGGCGAGTTCTCTACGAGCAGTACTTC
CASSWRGRVLYEQYF
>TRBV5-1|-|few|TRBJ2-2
TGCGCCAGCAGCTGGTCAGGAGGGGAAGCCGGGGAGCTGTTTTTT
CASSWSGGEAGELFF
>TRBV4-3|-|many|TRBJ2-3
TGCGCCAGCAGCCAAGATGGAGATACGCAGTATTTT
CASSQDGDTQYF
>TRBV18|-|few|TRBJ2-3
TGTGCCAGCTCGAGCGGCTACGATACGCAGTATTTT
CASSSGYDTQYF
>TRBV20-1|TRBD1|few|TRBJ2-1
TGCAGTGCTAGAGGAGGGGACAGGGATTCTACCTACAATGAGCAGTTCTTC
CSARGGDRDSTYNEQFF
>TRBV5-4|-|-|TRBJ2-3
TGTGCCAGCAGCTTATCTGGGGCTGCAGATACGCAGTATTTT
CASSLSGAADTQYF
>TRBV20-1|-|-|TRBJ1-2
TGCAGTGGCACAGTTAATTCTAACTATGGCTACACCTTC
CSGTVNSNYGYTF
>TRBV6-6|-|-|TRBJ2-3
TGTGCCAGCAGTTACTCGTCAGGGAGCACAGATACGCAGTATTTT
CASSYSSGSTDTQYF
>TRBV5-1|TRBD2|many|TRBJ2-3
TGCGCCAGCAGCTGGGGACTAGCGGGGACCCTCACAGATACGCAGTATTTT
CASSWGLAGTLTDTQYF